The 9 T cell receptor beta chains presented below share a single source sample, sequenced in a study of cytomegalovirus exposure and HLA in healthy donors. PCR involved 60 Vbeta and 13 Jbeta primers. TCRdb's table, derived via immunoSEQ multiplex PCR, lists solely in-frame clones and lacks some. The sample carries 150,000 or so clones, about four fifths recorded once. Input material: PBMCs. The receptors here all came from a man younger than 35 in good health and CMV-seronegative.

V is TRBV5-5 and J is TRBJ2-2, with D possibly being TRBD2 (7 bases). The ends were cut back, 1 base at V and 4 bases at J, with 11 bases in the middle. Per germline, CDR1 SGHKS and CDR2 YYEKEE (reference sequence). This CDR3 region has 15 residues. CDR3 residues: CASSLSGGGTGELFF. In DNA form, the CDR3 reads TGTGCCAGCAGCTTGTCGGGGGGCGGCACCGGGGAGCTGTTTTTT.

The CDR3 coding sequence is TGCAGCGTTGTAGTTACCCCGGGTCAGCCCCAGCATTTT. Amino acid sequence: CSVVVTPGQPQHF. The genes are TRBV29-1 and TRBJ1-5; D gene unclear. V was trimmed by 4 bases and J by 6 bases, leaving 13 bases between them. The CDR3 runs 13 residues. Germline assignment: CDR1 SQVTM and CDR2 ANQGSEA.

The V gene is TRBV27, the J gene TRBJ1-3, with no clear D. This CDR3 is 14 amino acids long. V lost 0 bases, J lost 4 bases, and 7 bases lay in between. Germline assignment: CDR1 MNHEY and CDR2 SMNVEV (reference sequence). CDR3 residues: CASSLSIFGNTIYF. The CDR3 DNA reads TGTGCCAGCAGTTTATCCATTTTCGGAAACACCATATATTTT.

The chain uses TRBV5-4 and TRBJ1-1; 11 bases are shared with TRBD1. The ends lost 5 bases at V and 1 base at J; junction bases unmatched: 4. The CDR3 has 15 residues. Germline V lookup: CDR1 SGHNT, CDR2 YYREEE (reference sequence). CDR3 sequence: CASRDGTGGNTEAFF. The CDR3 DNA sequence: TGTGCCAGCAGGGATGGGACAGGGGGGAACACTGAAGCTTTCTTT. Combining the CDR3 with reference TRBV5-4 and TRBJ1-1 gives the whole variable domain ETGVTQSPTHLIKTRGQQVTLRCSSQSGHNTVSWYQQALGQGPQFIFQYYREEENGRGNFPPRFSGLQFPNYSSELNVNALELDDSALYLCASRDGTGGNTEAFFGQGTRLTVV.

This chain joins TRBV2 and TRBJ2-1; 9 nucleotides align to TRBD1. With V trimmed by 7 bases and J by 2 bases, 18 bases remained unmatched. The CDR3 sequence is 19 residues long. Germline-derived CDR1 and CDR2 are SNHLY and FYNNEI. CDR3: CASTFFEGQGNLAYNEQFF. CDR3 DNA: TGTGCCAGCACTTTCTTTGAAGGACAGGGGAATCTAGCCTACAATGAGCAGTTCTTC. The entire variable domain, with the rest obtained from reference TRBV2 and TRBJ2-1, is as follows: EPEVTQTPSHQVTQMGQEVILRCVPISNHLYFYWYRQILGQKVEFLVSFYNNEISEKSEIFDDQFSVERPDGSNFTLKIRSTKLEDSAMYFCASTFFEGQGNLAYNEQFFGPGTRLTVL.

The J gene is TRBJ2-5, the V gene TRBV9; 9 bases agree with TRBD2. Germline CDR1 SGDLS, CDR2 YYNGEE. J gave up 4 bases and V 2 bases, and 6 bases lay outside the gene matches. CDR3 length equals 15 residues. The CDR3 sequence is CASSVAGGPGETQYF. CDR3 coding DNA: TGTGCCAGCAGCGTGGCGGGGGGGCCGGGAGAGACCCAGTACTTC.

The rearrangement uses TRBV28 and TRBJ1-2, with D maybe TRBD1 (6 bases). CDR1 MDHEN and CDR2 SYDVKM come from the germline V gene. Trimming stripped 7 bases from V and 1 base from J, with 16 bases between. CDR3 length: 15 residues. This CDR3 is CASKTSGADNYGYTF. Here the CDR3 DNA reads TGTGCCAGCAAAACCTCAGGGGCTGATAACTATGGCTACACCTTC.

As regards this clone: The junction does not match germline at one end; this may be a read error. CDR3 amino acids: CAWSMPEAKNSQYF. Written as DNA, the CDR3 is TGTGCCTGGAGTATGCCCGAAGCCAAAAACAGTCAGTACTTC. This sequence joins TRBV30 and TRBJ2-4; D is unclear. The CDR3 runs 14 residues. Germline CDR1 reads GTSNPN; CDR2 reads SVGIG (reference sequence).

The V gene is TRBV21-1, the J gene TRBJ2-5; TRBD2 was called by the table and not checked on the DNA. TRBV21-1 is shown as a pseudogene. The CDR3 contains 17 residues. CDR3 amino acids: CASSKARTQRYQETQYF. CDR3 bases: TGTGCCAGCAGCAAAGCTAGGACTCAAAGGTACCAAGAGACCCAGTACTTC.